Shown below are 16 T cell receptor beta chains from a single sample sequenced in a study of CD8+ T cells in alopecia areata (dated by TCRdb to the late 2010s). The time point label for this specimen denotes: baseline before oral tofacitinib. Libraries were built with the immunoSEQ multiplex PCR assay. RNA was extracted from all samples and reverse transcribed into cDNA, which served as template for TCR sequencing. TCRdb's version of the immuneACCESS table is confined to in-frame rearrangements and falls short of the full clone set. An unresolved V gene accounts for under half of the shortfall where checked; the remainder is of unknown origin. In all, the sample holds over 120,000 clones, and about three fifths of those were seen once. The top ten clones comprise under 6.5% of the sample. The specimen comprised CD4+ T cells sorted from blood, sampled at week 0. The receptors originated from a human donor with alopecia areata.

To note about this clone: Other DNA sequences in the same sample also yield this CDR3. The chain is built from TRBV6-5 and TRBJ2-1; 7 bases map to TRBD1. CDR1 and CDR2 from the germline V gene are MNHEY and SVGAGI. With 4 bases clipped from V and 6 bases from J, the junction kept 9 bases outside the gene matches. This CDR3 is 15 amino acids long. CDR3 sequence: CASSSSGTGVNEQFF. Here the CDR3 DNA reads TGTGCCAGCAGTTCCTCCGGAACAGGGGTCAATGAGCAGTTCTTC.

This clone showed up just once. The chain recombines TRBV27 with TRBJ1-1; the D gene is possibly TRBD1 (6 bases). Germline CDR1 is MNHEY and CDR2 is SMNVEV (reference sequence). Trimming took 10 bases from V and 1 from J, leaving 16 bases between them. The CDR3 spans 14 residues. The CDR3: CANSYRDSNTEAFF. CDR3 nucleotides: TGTGCCAACTCCTACAGGGACTCGAACACTGAAGCTTTCTTT.

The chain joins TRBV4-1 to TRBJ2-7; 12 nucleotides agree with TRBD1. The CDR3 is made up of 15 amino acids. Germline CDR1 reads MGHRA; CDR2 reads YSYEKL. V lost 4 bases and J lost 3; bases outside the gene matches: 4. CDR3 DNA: TGCGCCAGCAGCCCGGGACAGGGGGCATACTACGAGCAGTACTTC. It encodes CASSPGQGAYYEQYF.

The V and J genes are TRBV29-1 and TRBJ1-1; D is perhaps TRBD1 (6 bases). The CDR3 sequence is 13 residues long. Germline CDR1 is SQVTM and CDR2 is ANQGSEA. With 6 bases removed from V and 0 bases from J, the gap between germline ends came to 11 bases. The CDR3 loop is CSVNGQMNTEAFF. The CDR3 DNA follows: TGCAGCGTCAACGGACAGATGAACACTGAAGCTTTCTTT. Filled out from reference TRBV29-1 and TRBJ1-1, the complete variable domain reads SAVISQKPSRDICQRGTSLTIQCQVDSQVTMMFWYRQQPGQSLTLIATANQGSEATYESGFVIDKFPISRPNLTFSTLTVSNMSPEDSSIYLCSVNGQMNTEAFFGQGTRLTVV.

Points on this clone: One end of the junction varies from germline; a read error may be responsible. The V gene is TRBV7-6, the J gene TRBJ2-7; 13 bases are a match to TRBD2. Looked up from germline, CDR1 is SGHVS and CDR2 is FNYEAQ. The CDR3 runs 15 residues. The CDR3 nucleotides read TGTGCCAGCAGGTTAGGGACTAGCGGGGAATACGAGCAGTACTTC. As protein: CASRLGTSGEYEQYF. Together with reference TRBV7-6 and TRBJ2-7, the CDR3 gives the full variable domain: GAGVSQSPRYKVTKRGQDVALRCDPISGHVSLYWYRQALGQGPEFLTYFNYEAQQDKSGLPNDRFSAERPEGSISTLTIQRTEQRDSAMYRCASRLGTSGEYEQYFGPGTRLTVT.

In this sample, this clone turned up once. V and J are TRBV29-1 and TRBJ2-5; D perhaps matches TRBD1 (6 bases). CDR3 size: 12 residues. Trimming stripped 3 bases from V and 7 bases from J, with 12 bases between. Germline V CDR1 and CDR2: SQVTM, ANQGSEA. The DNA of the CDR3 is TGCAGCGTTGAGGTCCAGGGGTGGACCCAGTACTTC. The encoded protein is CSVEVQGWTQYF.

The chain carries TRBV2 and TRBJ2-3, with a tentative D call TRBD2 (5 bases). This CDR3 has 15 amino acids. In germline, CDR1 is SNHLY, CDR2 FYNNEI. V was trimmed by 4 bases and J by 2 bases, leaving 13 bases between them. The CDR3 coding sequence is TGTGCCAGCAGTGTTGAGGGTTTGAACACAGATACGCAGTATTTT. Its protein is CASSVEGLNTDTQYF.

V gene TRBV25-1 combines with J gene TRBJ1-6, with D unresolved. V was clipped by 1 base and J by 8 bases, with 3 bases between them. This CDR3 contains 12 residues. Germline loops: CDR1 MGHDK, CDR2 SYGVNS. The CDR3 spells CASSESYSPLHF. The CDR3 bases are TGTGCCAGCAGTGAATCCTATTCACCCCTCCACTTT.

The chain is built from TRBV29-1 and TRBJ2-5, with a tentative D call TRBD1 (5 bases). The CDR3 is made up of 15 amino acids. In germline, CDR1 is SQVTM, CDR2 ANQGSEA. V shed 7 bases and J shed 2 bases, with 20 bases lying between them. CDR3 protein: CSARQPQPDQETQYF. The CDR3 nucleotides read TGCAGCGCCCGACAGCCACAACCAGATCAAGAGACCCAGTACTTC.

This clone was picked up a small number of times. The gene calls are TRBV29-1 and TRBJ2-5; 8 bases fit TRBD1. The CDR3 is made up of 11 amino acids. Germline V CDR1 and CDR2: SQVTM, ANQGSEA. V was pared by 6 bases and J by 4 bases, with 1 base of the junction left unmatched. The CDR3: CSVTGGETQYF. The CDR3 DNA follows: TGCAGCGTCACAGGGGGAGAGACCCAGTACTTC. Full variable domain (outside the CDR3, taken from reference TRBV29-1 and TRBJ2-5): SAVISQKPSRDICQRGTSLTIQCQVDSQVTMMFWYRQQPGQSLTLIATANQGSEATYESGFVIDKFPISRPNLTFSTLTVSNMSPEDSSIYLCSVTGGETQYFGPGTRLLVL.

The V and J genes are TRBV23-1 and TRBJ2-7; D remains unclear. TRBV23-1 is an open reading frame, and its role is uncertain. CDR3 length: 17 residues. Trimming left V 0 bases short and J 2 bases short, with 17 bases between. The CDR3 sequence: CASSQSPGLMGAYEQYF. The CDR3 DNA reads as TGCGCCAGCAGTCAATCCCCGGGCCTCATGGGCGCCTACGAGCAGTACTTC.

The CDR3 DNA reads TGTGCCAGCAGCCAGAACCCCGGTGGAGAGACCCAGTACTTC. Residues: CASSQNPGGETQYF. The gene calls are TRBV2 and TRBJ2-5; no reliable D call. Trimming took off 6 bases at V and 4 bases at J, with 15 bases between the two ends. The CDR3 contains 14 residues. Germline assignment: CDR1 SNHLY and CDR2 FYNNEI.

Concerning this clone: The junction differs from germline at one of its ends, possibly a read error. CDR3 region: CASSFLQTGTGGESADF. In DNA form, the CDR3 reads TGTGCCAGCAGCTTTCTGCAAACCGGGACAGGGGGCGAATCGGCCGACTTC. This chain connects TRBV7-9 to TRBJ2-7, with TRBD1 identical over 12 bases. CDR1 SEHNR and CDR2 FQNEAQ come from the germline V gene (reference sequence). The CDR3 has 17 residues.

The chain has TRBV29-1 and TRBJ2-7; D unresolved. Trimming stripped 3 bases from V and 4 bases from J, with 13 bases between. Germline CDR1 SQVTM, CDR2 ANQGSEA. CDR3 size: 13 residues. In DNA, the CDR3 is TGCAGCGTTGACCCAGGAGTTGGGTACGAGCAGTACTTC. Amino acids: CSVDPGVGYEQYF.

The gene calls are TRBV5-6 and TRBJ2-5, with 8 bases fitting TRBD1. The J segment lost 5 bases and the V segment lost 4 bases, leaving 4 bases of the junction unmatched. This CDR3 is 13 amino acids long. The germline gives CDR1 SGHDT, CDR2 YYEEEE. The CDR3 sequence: CASSPDRVETQYF. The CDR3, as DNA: TGTGCCAGCAGCCCGGACAGGGTCGAGACCCAGTACTTC.

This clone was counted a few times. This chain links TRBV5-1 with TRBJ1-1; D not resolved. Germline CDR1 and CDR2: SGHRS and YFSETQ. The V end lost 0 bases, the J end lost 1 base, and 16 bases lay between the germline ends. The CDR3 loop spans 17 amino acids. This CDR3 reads CASSLAGRGGGNTEAFF. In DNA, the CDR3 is TGCGCCAGCAGCTTGGCTGGGAGAGGAGGAGGGAACACTGAAGCTTTCTTT.